A single sample is the source of the 15 T cell receptor beta chains below, sequenced in a study of CD8+ T cells in alopecia areata. RNA extraction and reverse transcription yielded cDNA as sequencing template. Produced via immunoSEQ multiplex PCR; TCRdb's table is partial and in-frame only. In the table there are 160,000 or so clones, roughly 58% of which are singletons. Treatment: oral pan-JAK inhibitor, 5-10 mg twice daily. The source material was CD4+ T cells sorted from blood, sampled between weeks 55 and 65, from a patient treated with tofacitinib. The receptors were sampled from a human donor with alopecia areata.

The chain combines TRBV15 with TRBJ1-2; 8 positions match TRBD1. The CDR3 extends over 12 amino acids. V dropped 5 bases and J dropped 6; count of bases not matched to a gene: 2. Germline CDR1 reads LNHNV; CDR2 reads YYDKDF (reference sequence). The CDR3 sequence: CATSPQGDGYTF. The CDR3 DNA is TGTGCCACCAGCCCACAGGGGGATGGCTACACCTTC.

This clone was counted between two and nine times. V is TRBV5-5 and J is TRBJ2-5; no clear D. Trimming pared 3 bases from V and 4 bases from J, leaving 13 bases between. Germline CDR1 reads SGHKS; CDR2 reads YYEKEE (reference sequence). The CDR3 consists of 14 residues. In nucleotides, the CDR3 is TGTGCCAGCAGCTCCCCGTGGCGTCTAGAGACCCAGTACTTC. Translating gives CASSSPWRLETQYF.

The genes are TRBV30 and TRBJ1-1; no firm D call. Germline V gene data show CDR1 as GTSNPN and CDR2 as SVGIG (reference sequence). Trimming left V 4 bases short and J 5 bases short, with 11 bases between. The CDR3 sequence is 12 residues long. As DNA, the CDR3 is TGTGCCTGGAAGAGGGAGTGGACTGAAGCTTTCTTT. Its translation: CAWKREWTEAFF.

The chain links TRBV30 to TRBJ1-1, with D unclear. This CDR3 is 11 amino acids long. Germline values: CDR1 GTSNPN, CDR2 SVGIG (reference sequence). V lost 3 bases, J lost 7 bases, and 9 bases lay in between. The CDR3 nucleotides read TGTGCCTGGAGCGGTAGGAATGAAGCTTTCTTT. Amino acids: CAWSGRNEAFF.

The chain links TRBV5-6 to TRBJ2-4; D remains ambiguous. Germline CDR1 SGHDT, CDR2 YYEEEE. This CDR3 spans 13 amino acids. V dropped 3 bases and J dropped 4 bases, with 8 bases sitting between them. Here the CDR3 reads CASSSPAKNIQYF. The CDR3 bases are TGTGCCAGCAGCTCTCCAGCGAAAAACATTCAGTACTTC.

This chain links TRBV4-2 with TRBJ2-5; 7 bases match TRBD2. V was pared by 0 bases and J by 4 bases, with 14 bases of the junction left unmatched. The CDR3 consists of 18 residues. Germline CDR1 and CDR2: LGHNA and YNFKEQ. The CDR3 coding sequence is TGTGCCAGCAGCCAAGAGGGGAGCAGCGGGGTAGCCGTAGAGACCCAGTACTTC. As protein: CASSQEGSSGVAVETQYF.

CDR3 DNA sequence: TGTGCCAGCAGCGGACAGGGAAATACGCAGTATTTT. Its translation is CASSGQGNTQYF. J is TRBJ2-3 and V is TRBV7-9; 8 nucleotides match TRBD1. The CDR3 runs to 12 residues. CDR1 SEHNR and CDR2 FQNEAQ come from the germline V gene (reference sequence). J gave up 7 bases and V 5 bases, and 2 bases lay outside the gene matches. The complete variable domain, with remaining parts taken from reference TRBV7-9 and TRBJ2-3, reads DTGVSQNPRHKITKRGQNVTFRCDPISEHNRLYWYRQTLGQGPEFLTYFQNEAQLEKSRLLSDRFSAERPKGSFSTLEIQRTEQGDSAMYLCASSGQGNTQYFGPGTRLTVL.

This clone came up a few times. The genes are TRBV5-1 and TRBJ2-1; D gene unclear. This CDR3 has 14 residues. CDR1 and CDR2 (germline): SGHRS, YFSETQ. Trimming stripped 4 bases from V and 3 bases from J, with 11 bases between. The DNA for the CDR3 is TGCGCCAGCAGCCAAGGCCTGGACTACAATGAGCAGTTCTTC. Protein sequence: CASSQGLDYNEQFF.

Concerning this clone: In the same sample, other DNA sequences code for this CDR3. The V gene is TRBV30, the J gene TRBJ1-6; D not resolved. Germline-derived CDR1 and CDR2 are GTSNPN and SVGIG (reference sequence). Trimming shortened V by 3 bases and J by 2 bases, and 5 bases separated the two germline ends. CDR3 size: 13 residues. The CDR3 region has the DNA TGTGCCTGGAGGGTAGCCTATAATTCACCCCTCCACTTT. This sequence encodes CAWRVAYNSPLHF.

V is TRBV19 and J is TRBJ2-7, with 9 positions matching TRBD1. The V gene end was trimmed by 5 bases and the J gene end by 6 bases; junction bases not matched to a gene: 8. The length of the CDR3 is 14 residues. Germline values: CDR1 LNHDA, CDR2 SQIVND (reference sequence). CDR3 protein: CASSAGTGNREQYF. The CDR3 DNA is TGTGCCAGTAGTGCCGGGACAGGGAACCGCGAGCAGTACTTC.

This chain links TRBV2 with TRBJ2-2; D is uncertain. Trimming shortened V by 8 bases and J by 4 bases, and 14 bases separated the two germline ends. The germline CDR1 and CDR2 sequences are SNHLY and FYNNEI. The CDR3 sequence is 14 residues long. In DNA form, the CDR3 reads TGTGCCAGCTACGTAGACCCGATCACCGGGGAGCTGTTTTTT. It translates to CASYVDPITGELFF.

This clone was recorded many times. This sample also contains other DNA sequences that code for the same CDR3. The chain recombines TRBV18 with TRBJ2-1; 8 bases agree with TRBD1. J lost 5 bases, V lost 2 bases, and 5 bases had no gene match. CDR1 and CDR2 from the germline V gene are KGHSH and LQKENI. The CDR3 loop spans 15 amino acids. CDR3 bases: TGTGCCAGCTCACCAAGACAGGGGTCCGACAATGAGCAGTTCTTC. As protein: CASSPRQGSDNEQFF.

The rearrangement uses TRBV5-1 and TRBJ1-1; 8 nucleotides match TRBD1. This CDR3 region has 16 residues. Germline V lookup: CDR1 SGHRS, CDR2 YFSETQ. V shed 1 base and J 2 bases; nucleotides not matched to a gene: 7. As DNA, the CDR3 is TGCGCCAGCAGCTTGTCCCCGGGGACAGGCAACACTGAAGCTTTCTTT. Its protein is CASSLSPGTGNTEAFF.

As to this clone: Mismatch with germline at one junction end may stem from a read error. The chain links TRBV28 to TRBJ1-5, with TRBD1 matching 7 bases. Per the germline V gene, CDR1 is MDHEN and CDR2 is SYDVKM. The CDR3 is 17 amino acids. CDR3: CASSLSQGIYSNQPQHF. CDR3 DNA: TGTGCCAGCAGCTTATCACAGGGGATATATAGCAATCAGCCCCAGCATTTT.

This chain connects TRBV25-1 to TRBJ2-2, with 7 bases matching TRBD1. The germline CDR1 and CDR2 sequences are MGHDK and SYGVNS. V gave up 6 bases and J gave up 4 bases; unmatched junction bases: 8. The CDR3 spans 15 residues. CDR3 nucleotide sequence: TGTGCCAGCAGCGACGGGACAGCCGCCACCGGGGAGCTGTTTTTT. Translated, it gives CASSDGTAATGELFF.